One sample yielded the 27 T cell receptor beta chains listed below, sequenced in a study of TIL therapy for anti-PD-1-resistant metastatic lung cancer. The libraries were made with immunoSEQ v3. Method: immunoSEQ multiplex PCR; TCRdb's copy keeps in-frame clones and lacks some. The sample contains around 59,000 clones, 69% of which appear only once. Time point given: pre-treatment sample, taken before nivolumab and TIL therapy. Sequenced material: blood, taken at baseline. These receptors all come from a person aged 25 to 80 with non-small cell lung cancer.

This chain connects TRBV11-3 to TRBJ2-1; D might be TRBD2 (5 bases). Germline V gene lookup returns CDR1 SGHNT and CDR2 YENEEA. The length of the CDR3 is 13 residues. The V and J ends lost 5 bases and 4 bases respectively, with 9 bases between them. DNA of the CDR3: TGTGCCAGCAGCCCCAGGACTTACAATGAGCAGTTCTTC. Translating gives CASSPRTYNEQFF.

V usage is TRBV6-5 and J usage is TRBJ1-4; 8 bases are shared with TRBD1. Per germline, CDR1 MNHEY and CDR2 SVGAGI. This CDR3 contains 15 residues. V lost 0 bases, J lost 6 bases, and 3 bases stayed unmatched. The CDR3 DNA follows: TGTGCCAGCAGTTACTCCCAGGGGGCGCATGAAAAACTGTTTTTT. Residues: CASSYSQGAHEKLFF.

The chain combines TRBV5-4 with TRBJ2-1; TRBD1 matches 9 bases. Germline values: CDR1 SGHNT, CDR2 YYREEE (reference sequence). The V segment lost 0 bases and the J segment 7 bases; nucleotides outside the gene matches: 8. This CDR3 spans 16 amino acids. This CDR3 is CASSLAPGQGSNEQFF. CDR3 coding DNA: TGTGCCAGCAGCTTGGCCCCGGGACAGGGTTCGAATGAGCAGTTCTTC.

The V and J genes are TRBV5-1 and TRBJ2-7; D possibly corresponds to TRBD1 (6 bases). The CDR3 sequence is 15 residues long. Germline V lookup: CDR1 SGHRS, CDR2 YFSETQ. V lost 0 bases to trimming and J lost 9 bases, with 19 bases between them. In nucleotides, the CDR3 is TGCGCCAGCAGCTTGGTCTCAGGACAGAGTTTCGCGCAGTACTTC. It translates to CASSLVSGQSFAQYF.

This chain uses TRBV6-1 with TRBJ2-1; unclear D gene. The CDR3 is 13 amino acids. The germline V gene encodes CDR1 MNHNS and CDR2 SASEGT. V was trimmed by 2 bases and J by 2 bases, leaving 4 bases between them. CDR3 nucleotides: TGTGCCAGCAGTGAAATGCCCTACAATGAGCAGTTCTTC. Protein: CASSEMPYNEQFF.

The chain uses TRBV7-2 and TRBJ2-7; 11 nucleotides align to TRBD2. The CDR3 runs to 15 residues. Trimming at V came to 4 bases and at J to 2 bases, leaving 4 bases not matched to a gene. CDR1 and CDR2 (germline): SGHTA, FQGNSA. In DNA form, the CDR3 reads TGTGCCAGCAGCTGGAGGACTAGCGGGCCCTACGAGCAGTACTTC. Translated, it gives CASSWRTSGPYEQYF.

The rearrangement uses TRBV10-1 and TRBJ1-1; the D is unclear. V was trimmed by 6 bases and J by 1 base, leaving 9 bases between them. Germline CDR1 is WNHNN and CDR2 is SYGVQD (reference sequence). The CDR3 has 13 amino acids. The CDR3 DNA is TGCGCCAGCAGGGAAGACTGGAACACTGAAGCTTTCTTT. It yields the protein CASREDWNTEAFF.

This clone was seen once. The chain employs TRBV6-1 and TRBJ1-5; D is unresolved. Trimming shortened V by 5 bases and J by 2 bases, and 7 bases separated the two germline ends. CDR1 and CDR2 from the germline V gene are MNHNS and SASEGT. The CDR3 is made up of 13 amino acids. The CDR3 DNA reads TGTGCCAGCAGTCCCGGTGGCAATCAGCCCCAGCATTTT. This sequence encodes CASSPGGNQPQHF.

The genes are TRBV6-1 and TRBJ1-5; D is possibly TRBD1 (5 bases). The length of the CDR3 is 14 residues. The V gene's germline CDR1 is MNHNS and CDR2 SASEGT. V dropped 6 bases and J dropped 11 bases, with 20 bases sitting between them. The CDR3 spells CASSRWDGPGSQHF. The CDR3 DNA follows: TGTGCCAGCAGCCGTTGGGACGGACCAGGGTCCCAGCATTTT.

V is TRBV6-5 and J is TRBJ1-1, with D hard to call. The CDR3 has 13 residues. CDR1 is MNHEY and CDR2 is SVGAGI in the germline V gene. Trimming took 2 bases from V and 5 from J, leaving 9 bases between them. This CDR3 reads CASSYDRRTEAFF. CDR3 bases: TGTGCCAGCAGTTACGATCGGCGGACTGAAGCTTTCTTT.

This chain connects TRBV28 to TRBJ1-2; D uncertain. The V end lost 2 bases, the J end lost 4 bases, and 8 bases lay between the germline ends. CDR3 length: 13 amino acids. Germline V gene sequence: CDR1 MDHEN, CDR2 SYDVKM. The CDR3 DNA is TGTGCCAGCAGTTTAATGGCGGGCTATGGCTACACCTTC. Amino acid sequence: CASSLMAGYGYTF.

The V and J genes are TRBV4-3 and TRBJ2-3, with D perhaps TRBD2 (5 bases). Trimming removed 0 bases at V and 2 bases at J, with 9 bases between. The CDR3 runs to 15 residues. Germline V gene lookup returns CDR1 LGHNA and CDR2 YSLEER. The CDR3 here is CASSQEGSVTDTQYF. In nucleotides, the CDR3 is TGCGCCAGCAGCCAAGAGGGTAGCGTCACAGATACGCAGTATTTT.

The J gene is TRBJ1-1, the V gene TRBV4-1; D gene unclear. With 3 bases removed from V and 2 bases from J, the gap between germline ends came to 13 bases. This CDR3 spans 15 amino acids. Germline assignment: CDR1 MGHRA and CDR2 YSYEKL. The CDR3 sequence: CASSQVDTSNTEAFF. DNA for the CDR3: TGCGCCAGCAGCCAGGTCGATACATCAAACACTGAAGCTTTCTTT.

This chain joins TRBV5-8 and TRBJ1-3; possibly TRBD1 for D (6 bases). V was trimmed by 2 bases and J by 2 bases, leaving 11 bases between them. CDR1 SGHTS and CDR2 YDEGEE come from the germline V gene. The CDR3 is made up of 15 amino acids. CDR3 sequence (DNA): TGTGCCAGCAGCTTCAACAGGGTAGCTGGAAACACCATATATTTT. Protein: CASSFNRVAGNTIYF.

The chain recombines TRBV29-1 with TRBJ2-7; 11 bases fit TRBD1. The CDR3 has 16 amino acids. J lost 7 bases, V lost 4 bases, and 15 bases had no gene match. Germline assignment: CDR1 SQVTM and CDR2 ANQGSEA. In DNA, the CDR3 is TGCAGCGTTGTCCCGGATGACGGACAGGGGGCGGATGAGCAGTACTTC. Translating it yields CSVVPDDGQGADEQYF.

The V call is TRBV19, the J call TRBJ2-5; D gene uncertain. CDR3 length: 11 amino acids. Per germline, CDR1 LNHDA and CDR2 SQIVND (reference sequence). Trimming took off 4 bases at V and 7 bases at J, with 7 bases between the two ends. The chain's CDR3 is CASSTLGTQYF. The CDR3 DNA reads as TGTGCCAGTAGTACCCTAGGGACCCAGTACTTC.

This chain uses TRBV11-3 with TRBJ1-5; 10 bases map to TRBD1. Germline V lookup: CDR1 SGHNT, CDR2 YENEEA. The CDR3 spans 18 residues. V lost 3 bases, J lost 1 base, and 9 bases stayed unmatched. The CDR3 DNA reads TGTGCCAGCAGCTTTATAAGGAAGGGACAGGGGAGCAATCAGCCCCAGCATTTT. As protein: CASSFIRKGQGSNQPQHF.

This clone was detected only a few times. This chain uses TRBV11-2 with TRBJ1-4; no firm D call. CDR1 is SGHAT, CDR2 FQNNGV, per germline. V was shortened by 5 bases and J by 1 base, with 11 bases between the two germline ends. The CDR3 is 15 residues long. CDR3 bases: TGTGCCAGCAGCCCCAGAATGGTAACTAATGAAAAACTGTTTTTT. It yields the protein CASSPRMVTNEKLFF.

The J gene is TRBJ2-2, the V gene TRBV6-6; D is ambiguous. Germline V gene lookup returns CDR1 MNHNY and CDR2 SVGAGI (reference sequence). The CDR3 loop spans 12 amino acids. V lost 6 bases to trimming and J lost 6 bases, with 8 bases between them. The CDR3 region has the DNA TGTGCCAGCAGCAACACCGCCGGGGAGCTGTTTTTT. It is translated as CASSNTAGELFF.

The chain is built from TRBV7-8 and TRBJ1-2; D is unresolved. Germline lookup yields CDR1 SGHVS and CDR2 FQNEAQ. V lost 2 bases, J lost 2 bases, and 6 bases lay in between. The CDR3 is 13 residues long. The DNA of the CDR3 is TGTGCCAGCAGCTTACTCGGGAACTATGGCTACACCTTC. This sequence encodes CASSLLGNYGYTF. Full variable domain (outside the CDR3, taken from reference TRBV7-8 and TRBJ1-2): GAGVSQSPRYKVAKRGQDVALRCDPISGHVSLFWYQQALGQGPEFLTYFQNEAQLDKSGLPSDRFFAERPEGSVSTLKIQRTQQEDSAVYLCASSLLGNYGYTFGSGTRLTVV.

The V and J genes are TRBV11-3 and TRBJ2-1, with TRBD2 identical over 12 bases. The CDR3 sequence is 15 residues long. The germline V gene has CDR1 SGHNT and CDR2 YENEEA. V lost 6 bases to trimming and J lost 8 bases; unmatched junction nucleotides: 8. The chain's CDR3 is CASRFLAGGGDEQFF. The CDR3 coding sequence is TGTGCCAGCAGGTTCCTAGCGGGAGGGGGGGATGAGCAGTTCTTC. The full variable domain, its missing parts supplied by reference TRBV11-3 and TRBJ2-1, is EAGVVQSPRYKIIEKKQPVAFWCNPISGHNTLYWYLQNLGQGPELLIRYENEEAVDDSQLPKDRFSAERLKGVDSTLKIQPAELGDSAVYLCASRFLAGGGDEQFFGPGTRLTVL.

The rearrangement links TRBV14 to TRBJ1-2, with D maybe TRBD1 (5 bases). The CDR3 contains 12 residues. The V and J ends lost 0 bases and 8 bases respectively, with 7 bases between them. Germline V gene lookup returns CDR1 SGHDN and CDR2 FVKESK. The CDR3 nucleotides read TGTGCCAGCAGCCAAGAGTGGGGCGGCTACACCTTC. Translated: CASSQEWGGYTF.

The rearrangement uses TRBV19 and TRBJ1-3; D unclear. With 9 bases removed from V and 2 bases from J, the gap between germline ends came to 14 bases. The CDR3 has 14 residues. Germline CDR1 reads LNHDA; CDR2 reads SQIVND (reference sequence). The CDR3 nucleotides read TGTGCCAGCGGGATCTCTTTCCCTGGAAACACCATATATTTT. This encodes CASGISFPGNTIYF. Using reference TRBV19 and TRBJ1-3 for the parts outside the CDR3, the full variable domain is DGGITQSPKYLFRKEGQNVTLSCEQNLNHDAMYWYRQDPGQGLRLIYYSQIVNDFQKGDIAEGYSVSREKKESFPLTVTSAQKNPTAFYLCASGISFPGNTIYFGEGSWLTVV.

The chain is built from TRBV5-1 and TRBJ2-7; D possibly corresponds to TRBD1 (6 bases). The germline V gene encodes CDR1 SGHRS and CDR2 YFSETQ. The CDR3 totals 15 residues. The ends were cut back, 2 bases at V and 0 bases at J, with 12 bases in the middle. DNA for the CDR3: TGCGCCAGCAGCTTTAGTCAGGGGACCTCCTACGAGCAGTACTTC. It specifies CASSFSQGTSYEQYF.

This clone was seen more than once but under ten times. This chain joins TRBV2 and TRBJ1-1; unclear D gene. V lost 1 base and J lost 3, with 6 bases in between. The CDR3 length is 13 residues. The germline gives CDR1 SNHLY, CDR2 FYNNEI. The CDR3 DNA is TGTGCCAGCAGTGAAGGCCTGGACACTGAAGCTTTCTTT. It translates to CASSEGLDTEAFF.

The V call is TRBV5-4, the J call TRBJ2-2, with 10 positions matching TRBD2. The CDR3 covers 17 residues. Trimming at V came to 4 bases and at J to 6 bases, leaving 12 bases not matched to a gene. The germline gives CDR1 SGHNT, CDR2 YYREEE (reference sequence). The CDR3 nucleotides read TGTGCCAGCAGCCCGAATCCTAGCGGGAGAGTGGCCGGGGAGCTGTTTTTT. Its protein is CASSPNPSGRVAGELFF.

This clone was counted only a few times. The gene calls are TRBV5-1 and TRBJ1-5; TRBD1 is a possible D gene (5 bases). This CDR3 is built from 13 residues. Germline V gene lookup returns CDR1 SGHRS and CDR2 YFSETQ. V was cut by 2 bases and J by 7 bases, with 10 bases left in between. The CDR3 is CASSLRGDQPQHF. The CDR3, as DNA: TGCGCCAGCAGCTTAAGAGGGGACCAGCCCCAGCATTTT. Based on the CDR3 plus reference TRBV5-1 and TRBJ1-5, the full variable domain is KAGVTQTPRYLIKTRGQQVTLSCSPISGHRSVSWYQQTPGQGLQFLFEYFSETQRNKGNFPGRFSGRQFSNSRSEMNVSTLELGDSALYLCASSLRGDQPQHFGDGTRLSIL.